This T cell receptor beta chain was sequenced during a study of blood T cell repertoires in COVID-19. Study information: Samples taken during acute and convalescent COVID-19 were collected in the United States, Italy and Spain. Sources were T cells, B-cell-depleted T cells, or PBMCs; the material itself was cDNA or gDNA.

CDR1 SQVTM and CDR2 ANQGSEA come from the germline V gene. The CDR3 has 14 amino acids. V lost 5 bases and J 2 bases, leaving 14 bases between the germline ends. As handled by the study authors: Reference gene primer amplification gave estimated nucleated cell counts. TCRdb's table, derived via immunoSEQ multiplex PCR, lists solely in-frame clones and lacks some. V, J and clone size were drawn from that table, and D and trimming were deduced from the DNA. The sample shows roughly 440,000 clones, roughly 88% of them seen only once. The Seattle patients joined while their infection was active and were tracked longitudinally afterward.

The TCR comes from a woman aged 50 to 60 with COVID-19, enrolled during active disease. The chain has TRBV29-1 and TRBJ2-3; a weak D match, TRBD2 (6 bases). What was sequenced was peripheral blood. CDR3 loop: CSVCPAGSTDTQYF. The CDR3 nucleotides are TGCAGCGTTTGTCCCGCGGGGTCCACAGATACGCAGTATTTT.